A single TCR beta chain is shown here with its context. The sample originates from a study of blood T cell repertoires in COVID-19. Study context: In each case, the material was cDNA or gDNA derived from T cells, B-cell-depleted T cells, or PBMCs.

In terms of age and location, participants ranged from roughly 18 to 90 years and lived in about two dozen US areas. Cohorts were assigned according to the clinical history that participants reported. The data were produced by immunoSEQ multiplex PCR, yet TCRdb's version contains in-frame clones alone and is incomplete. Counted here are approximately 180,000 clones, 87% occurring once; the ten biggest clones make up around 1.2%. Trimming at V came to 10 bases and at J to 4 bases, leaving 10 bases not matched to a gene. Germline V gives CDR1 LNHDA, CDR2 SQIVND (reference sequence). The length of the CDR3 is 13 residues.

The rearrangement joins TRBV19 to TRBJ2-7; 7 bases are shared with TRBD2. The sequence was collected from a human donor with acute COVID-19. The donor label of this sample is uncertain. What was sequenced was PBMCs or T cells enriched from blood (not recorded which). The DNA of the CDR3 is TGTGCCATCGCCGCGGGGGTCGGGTACGAGCAGTACTTC. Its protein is CAIAAGVGYEQYF. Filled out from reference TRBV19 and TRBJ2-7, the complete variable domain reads DGGITQSPKYLFRKEGQNVTLSCEQNLNHDAMYWYRQDPGQGLRLIYYSQIVNDFQKGDIAEGYSVSREKKESFPLTVTSAQKNPTAFYLCAIAAGVGYEQYFGPGTRLTVT.